This T cell receptor beta chain came from a study of cytomegalovirus exposure and HLA in healthy donors. J gave up 1 base and V 10 bases, and 7 bases lay outside the gene matches. The germline V gene encodes CDR1 MDHEN and CDR2 SYDVKM. This CDR3 contains 13 residues. The PCR used 60 Vbeta and 13 Jbeta primers. Sequencing used immunoSEQ multiplex PCR; TCRdb keeps in-frame clones, though not all of them. This table has some 170,000 clones, around 83% appearing once. This chain connects TRBV28 to TRBJ2-7; 7 bases match TRBD1. The clonotype was recovered from a girl under 10 years old in good health and CMV-seropositive. Sequencing was performed on PBMCs. CDR3 sequence reads: CATVGDSSYEQYF. For the CDR3, the DNA is TGTGCCACAGTTGGGGACAGTTCCTACGAGCAGTACTTC.